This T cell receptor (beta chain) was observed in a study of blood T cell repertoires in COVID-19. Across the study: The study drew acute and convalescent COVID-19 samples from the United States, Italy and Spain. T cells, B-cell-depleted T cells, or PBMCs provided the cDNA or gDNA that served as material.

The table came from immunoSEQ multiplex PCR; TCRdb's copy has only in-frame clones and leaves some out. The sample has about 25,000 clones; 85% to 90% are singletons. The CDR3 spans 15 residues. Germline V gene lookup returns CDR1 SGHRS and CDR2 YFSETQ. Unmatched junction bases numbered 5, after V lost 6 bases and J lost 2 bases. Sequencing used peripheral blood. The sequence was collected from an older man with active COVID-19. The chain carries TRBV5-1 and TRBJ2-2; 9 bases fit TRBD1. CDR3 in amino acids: CASKAGQGNTGELFF. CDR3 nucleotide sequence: TGCGCCAGCAAAGCGGGACAGGGTAACACCGGGGAGCTGTTTTTT.